This is a list of T cell receptor beta chains from one sample in a study of blood T cell repertoires in COVID-19. TCRdb keeps only in-frame clones here, not all; method: immunoSEQ multiplex PCR. The repertoire includes about 400,000 clones, more than 75% of them detected once, and about 9.4% sits in the top ten. Sequenced material: PBMCs or T cells enriched from blood (not recorded which). The receptors shown here come from a woman between 45 and 65 years old who had recovered from COVID-19. Both conserved end residues are part of each CDR3. Fields, in order: V gene, J gene, CDR3 protein.

V gene: TRBV3-1/TRBV3-2
J gene: TRBJ2-1
CDR3 protein: CASSLSRNEQFF

V gene: TRBV28
J gene: TRBJ2-4
CDR3 protein: CASSPEVANVAKNIQYF

V gene: TRBV29-1
J gene: TRBJ2-1
CDR3 protein: CSVADNEQFF

V gene: TRBV7-9
J gene: TRBJ1-3
CDR3 protein: CASSTRQAADTIYF

V gene: TRBV12-3/TRBV12-4
J gene: TRBJ1-5
CDR3 protein: CASSYTGSGPQHF

V gene: TRBV29-1
J gene: TRBJ2-3
CDR3 protein: CSGRQGLADTQYF

V gene: TRBV20-1
J gene: TRBJ2-5
CDR3 protein: CSARSEETQYF

V gene: TRBV6-5
J gene: TRBJ2-2
CDR3 protein: CASRTSGGTGELFF

V gene: TRBV28
J gene: TRBJ2-2
CDR3 protein: CASSSPGGASGELFF

V gene: TRBV5-6
J gene: TRBJ1-2
CDR3 protein: CASSDVTGVGGYTF

V gene: TRBV30
J gene: TRBJ2-7
CDR3 protein: CAWSLAGLGEQYF

V gene: TRBV5-6
J gene: TRBJ1-1
CDR3 protein: CASSLARDNRDPEAFF

V gene: TRBV12-3/TRBV12-4
J gene: TRBJ1-5
CDR3 protein: CASSLGEYQPQHF

V gene: TRBV7-9
J gene: TRBJ2-5
CDR3 protein: CASSLYGGQGETQYF

V gene: TRBV15
J gene: TRBJ2-7
CDR3 protein: CATSRDQGDTYEQYF

V gene: TRBV18
J gene: TRBJ2-3
CDR3 protein: CASSPQSKTDTQYF

V gene: TRBV18
J gene: TRBJ1-2
CDR3 protein: CASSTRDRGMFGNYGYTF

V gene: TRBV7-6
J gene: TRBJ2-3
CDR3 protein: CASSPGTGDRDTQYF

V gene: TRBV28
J gene: TRBJ2-3
CDR3 protein: CASSLFGGEADTQYF

V gene: TRBV20-1
J gene: TRBJ1-1
CDR3 protein: CSASVPRGLAEAFF

V gene: TRBV6-5
J gene: TRBJ2-7
CDR3 protein: CASSLRYDTNYEQYF

V gene: TRBV28
J gene: TRBJ2-2
CDR3 protein: CASRGLMWTGELFF

V gene: TRBV5-6
J gene: TRBJ2-5
CDR3 protein: CASSGGARGGSRETQYF

V gene: TRBV7-9
J gene: TRBJ2-1
CDR3 protein: CASSFHLMEDEQFF

V gene: TRBV24-1
J gene: TRBJ2-5
CDR3 protein: CATSSGGLIYQETQYF

V gene: TRBV6-6
J gene: TRBJ2-2
CDR3 protein: CASSYPLTGNTGELFF

V gene: TRBV4-1
J gene: TRBJ1-5
CDR3 protein: CASSQDAGASGGNQPQHF

V gene: TRBV2
J gene: TRBJ2-3
CDR3 protein: CARRLIWGVSTDTQYF

V gene: TRBV2
J gene: TRBJ2-7
CDR3 protein: CASSGYPRAYEQYF

V gene: TRBV15
J gene: TRBJ1-1
CDR3 protein: CATGPMNTEAFF

V gene: TRBV5-4
J gene: TRBJ2-7
CDR3 protein: CASSPWDSAYEQYF

V gene: TRBV4-1
J gene: TRBJ2-7
CDR3 protein: CASSRFGTSGGLYEQYF

V gene: TRBV28
J gene: TRBJ2-6
CDR3 protein: CASSSDRGLLFSGANVLTF

V gene: TRBV28
J gene: TRBJ1-4
CDR3 protein: CASPRCETGNEKLFF

V gene: TRBV7-3
J gene: TRBJ1-1
CDR3 protein: CASRSGGNTEAFF

V gene: TRBV27
J gene: TRBJ1-1
CDR3 protein: CASSLLGGSTEAFF

V gene: TRBV4-1
J gene: TRBJ2-7
CDR3 protein: CASRRGQGGDEQYF

V gene: TRBV7-2
J gene: TRBJ1-1
CDR3 protein: CASSLVPGMEFLATEAFF

V gene: TRBV5-1
J gene: TRBJ1-6
CDR3 protein: CASSLEAGKNSPLHF

V gene: TRBV29-1
J gene: TRBJ2-2
CDR3 protein: CSGMTGNTGELFF

V gene: TRBV19
J gene: TRBJ1-5
CDR3 protein: CASSIGTGNQPQHF

V gene: TRBV2
J gene: TRBJ2-7
CDR3 protein: CASQPQGEDEQYF

V gene: TRBV10-3
J gene: TRBJ1-1
CDR3 protein: CAISDVGTGITEAFF

V gene: TRBV7-9
J gene: TRBJ1-2
CDR3 protein: CASRDFGNGYTF

V gene: TRBV3-1/TRBV3-2
J gene: TRBJ2-1
CDR3 protein: CASSQGDRKQFF

V gene: TRBV27
J gene: TRBJ1-5
CDR3 protein: CASSSLGEGSNQPQHF

V gene: TRBV7-3
J gene: TRBJ1-2
CDR3 protein: CASSYQETDRAGVANYGYTF

V gene: TRBV19
J gene: TRBJ1-4
CDR3 protein: CASHWGATNEKLFF

V gene: TRBV23-1
J gene: TRBJ1-2
CDR3 protein: CARTGGQCGYTF

V gene: TRBV3-1/TRBV3-2
J gene: TRBJ1-2
CDR3 protein: CASSPRVSLNYGYTF